Below are 22 T cell receptor beta chains sequenced from a single sample in a study of radiotherapy plus CTLA-4 blockade in lung cancer (dated by TCRdb to the late 2010s). Libraries were constructed by the immunoSEQ multiplex PCR assay. TCRdb's version of the immuneACCESS table is confined to in-frame rearrangements and falls short of the full clone set. An unresolved V gene accounts for under half of the shortfall where checked; the remainder is of unknown origin. The table for this sample lists some 51,000 clones; 65% to 80% of them were counted only once. The top ten hold over 2% of the sample. The source was peripheral blood, collected from a patient treated with radiotherapy plus ipilimumab. These receptors all come from a human donor with non-small cell lung cancer whose response to radiotherapy plus ipilimumab could not be evaluated.

This clone was seen only once. The chain carries TRBV30 and TRBJ2-7; TRBD2 is a possible D gene (5 bases). Germline V gives CDR1 GTSNPN, CDR2 SVGIG (reference sequence). The CDR3 extends over 10 amino acids. Trimming removed 5 bases at V and 5 bases at J, with 7 bases between. CDR3 nucleotide sequence: TGTGCCTGGGGGGAGCACGAGCAGTACTTC. Protein product: CAWGEHEQYF.

The sample holds one count of this clone. V gene TRBV7-2 combines with J gene TRBJ2-6; D might be TRBD1 (6 bases). There are 17 residues in the CDR3. Germline CDR1 and CDR2: SGHTA and FQGNSA. With 0 bases removed from V and 0 bases from J, the gap between germline ends came to 9 bases. CDR3 protein: CASSLAGAASGANVLTF. DNA for the CDR3: TGTGCCAGCAGCTTAGCGGGGGCAGCCTCTGGGGCCAACGTCCTGACTTTC.

This chain joins TRBV27 and TRBJ2-7; 9 positions match TRBD1. V was clipped by 3 bases and J by 4 bases; unmatched bases: 7. This CDR3 has 15 amino acids. CDR1 MNHEY and CDR2 SMNVEV come from the germline V gene (reference sequence). CDR3 DNA sequence: TGTGCCAGCAGTTTTGGGACAGGGTATTCGTACGAGCAGTACTTC. Translation gives CASSFGTGYSYEQYF.

The genes are TRBV7-2 and TRBJ2-7; TRBD2 matches 8 bases. Looked up from germline, CDR1 is SGHTA and CDR2 is FQGNSA. The CDR3 sequence is 16 residues long. Trimming at V came to 1 base and at J to 6 bases, leaving 11 bases not matched to a gene. The CDR3 nucleotides read TGTGCCAGCAGCTTAGTGGGCTCTGGCGGGAGGCTCGAGCAGTACTTC. Residues: CASSLVGSGGRLEQYF.

The chain joins TRBV19 to TRBJ1-4, with D possibly being TRBD1 (5 bases). The V end lost 7 bases, the J end lost 3 bases, and 9 bases lay between the germline ends. CDR3 length equals 13 residues. Germline CDR1 and CDR2: LNHDA and SQIVND (reference sequence). The CDR3 coding sequence is TGTGCCAGTAAAATACAGGCTAATGAAAAACTGTTTTTT. Translating gives CASKIQANEKLFF.

The chain joins TRBV19 to TRBJ2-3; D may be TRBD2 (5 bases). Trimming left V 6 bases short and J 2 bases short, with 15 bases between. Germline CDR1 and CDR2: LNHDA and SQIVND (reference sequence). This CDR3 spans 15 amino acids. This CDR3 reads CASSPSTGFTDTQYF. The CDR3 DNA reads TGTGCCAGTAGCCCCTCCACGGGGTTCACAGATACGCAGTATTTT.

The chain joins TRBV19 to TRBJ2-7; 12 positions match TRBD2. Unmatched junction bases numbered 3, after V lost 3 bases and J lost 3 bases. Looked up from germline, CDR1 is LNHDA and CDR2 is SQIVND (reference sequence). This CDR3 has 15 amino acids. DNA for the CDR3: TGTGCCAGTAGTATTCGGGGACTAGCGGGCTACGAGCAGTACTTC. It codes for CASSIRGLAGYEQYF.

This clone has a single count. V and J are TRBV6-6 and TRBJ2-5; perhaps TRBD1 as D (5 bases). With 7 bases removed from V and 5 bases from J, the gap between germline ends came to 17 bases. This CDR3 is built from 14 residues. The germline CDR1 and CDR2 sequences are MNHNY and SVGAGI (reference sequence). The CDR3 reads CASNNVQAAETQYF. In DNA form, the CDR3 reads TGTGCCAGCAACAACGTACAGGCAGCGGAGACCCAGTACTTC.

The count of this clone is one. The chain carries TRBV19 and TRBJ1-2; D ambiguous. With 0 bases removed from V and 7 bases from J, the gap between germline ends came to 6 bases. Germline CDR1 is LNHDA and CDR2 is SQIVND (reference sequence). This CDR3 comprises 12 residues. CDR3 in DNA: TGTGCCAGTAGTATAGACCTCTTTGGCTACACCTTC. Its translation is CASSIDLFGYTF.

The V call is TRBV7-2, the J call TRBJ2-4; tentative D call: TRBD2 (5 bases). The CDR3 covers 15 residues. V gave up 8 bases and J gave up 0 bases, with 14 bases separating them. Germline loops: CDR1 SGHTA, CDR2 FQGNSA. Here the CDR3 DNA reads TGTGCCAGCCAAAAGGAGCGGTTAGCCAAAAACATTCAGTACTTC. It yields the protein CASQKERLAKNIQYF. Combining the CDR3 with reference TRBV7-2 and TRBJ2-4 gives the whole variable domain GAGVSQSPSNKVTEKGKDVELRCDPISGHTALYWYRQSLGQGLEFLIYFQGNSAPDKSGLPSDRFSAERTGGSVSTLTIQRTQQEDSAVYLCASQKERLAKNIQYFGAGTRLSVL.

This clone has a handful of counts. The chain recombines TRBV28 with TRBJ1-2; D gene uncertain. Germline V gene sequence: CDR1 MDHEN, CDR2 SYDVKM. V was trimmed by 2 bases and J by 4 bases, leaving 5 bases between them. The CDR3 has 12 residues. CDR3 coding DNA: TGTGCCAGCAGTTTACAGTCCTATGGCTACACCTTC. Its translation: CASSLQSYGYTF.

V usage is TRBV7-9 and J usage is TRBJ2-1; tentative D call: TRBD2 (5 bases). Germline values: CDR1 SEHNR, CDR2 FQNEAQ (reference sequence). The CDR3 contains 16 residues. V shed 5 bases and J shed 3 bases, with 17 bases lying between them. CDR3 region: CASSGSGVPIYNEQFF. The CDR3 coding sequence is TGTGCCAGCAGCGGATCCGGGGTCCCTATCTACAATGAGCAGTTCTTC. The full variable domain, rest sourced from reference TRBV7-9 and TRBJ2-1, is DTGVSQNPRHKITKRGQNVTFRCDPISEHNRLYWYRQTLGQGPEFLTYFQNEAQLEKSRLLSDRFSAERPKGSFSTLEIQRTEQGDSAMYLCASSGSGVPIYNEQFFGPGTRLTVL.

CDR3 protein: CASSFGTSLYEQYF. For the CDR3, the DNA is TGCGCCAGCAGCTTTGGAACTAGCTTGTACGAGCAGTACTTC. The J gene is TRBJ2-7, the V gene TRBV5-1; possible D gene TRBD2, 6 bases. Germline V CDR1 and CDR2: SGHRS, YFSETQ. CDR3 length: 14 amino acids. Trimming cost V 2 bases and J 4 bases, with 13 bases left between them.

The chain links TRBV5-1 to TRBJ2-7, with 7 bases aligning to TRBD2. Losses at the gene ends were 3 bases for V and 2 bases for J; bases not matched to a gene: 8. Germline V CDR1 and CDR2: SGHRS, YFSETQ. The CDR3 runs to 15 residues. CDR3 DNA: TGCGCCAGCAGCTGGGAGGGGAGATCGGCCTACGAGCAGTACTTC. This encodes CASSWEGRSAYEQYF.

V is TRBV19 and J is TRBJ1-1, with D unresolved. This CDR3 has 12 residues. V was pared by 4 bases and J by 3 bases, with 6 bases between. CDR1 LNHDA and CDR2 SQIVND come from the germline V gene (reference sequence). CDR3 amino acids: CASSRADTEAFF. CDR3 bases: TGTGCCAGTAGTAGGGCAGACACTGAAGCTTTCTTT.

This chain connects TRBV5-1 to TRBJ2-7; 10 bases fit TRBD1. This CDR3 contains 15 residues. With 3 bases clipped from V and 3 bases from J, the junction kept 6 bases outside the gene matches. Germline values: CDR1 SGHRS, CDR2 YFSETQ. The CDR3: CASSSGTGVRYEQYF. Here the CDR3 DNA reads TGCGCCAGCAGCTCCGGGACAGGGGTGCGCTACGAGCAGTACTTC.

CDR3 sequence reads: CASSPVTGELFF. CDR3 in DNA: TGTGCCAGCAGCCCAGTCACCGGGGAGCTGTTTTTT. J is TRBJ2-2 and V is TRBV28; no definite D call. There are 12 residues in the CDR3. The germline gives CDR1 MDHEN, CDR2 SYDVKM. V lost 6 bases to trimming and J lost 4 bases, with 6 bases between them.

The chain carries TRBV5-1 and TRBJ2-3; D call uncertain. The CDR3 loop spans 13 amino acids. Between the trimmed V and J ends, which lost 0 bases and 4 bases, there was a span of 6 bases. CDR1 and CDR2 (germline): SGHRS, YFSETQ. The CDR3 reads CASSLDSADTQYF. CDR3 DNA: TGCGCCAGCAGCTTGGACTCGGCAGATACGCAGTATTTT. Full variable domain (missing parts from reference TRBV5-1 and TRBJ2-3): KAGVTQTPRYLIKTRGQQVTLSCSPISGHRSVSWYQQTPGQGLQFLFEYFSETQRNKGNFPGRFSGRQFSNSRSEMNVSTLELGDSALYLCASSLDSADTQYFGPGTRLTVL.

V gene TRBV4-1 combines with J gene TRBJ2-6; no reliable D call. CDR3 length equals 19 residues. The V end lost 2 bases, the J end lost 0 bases, and 17 bases lay between the germline ends. The germline CDR1 and CDR2 sequences are MGHRA and YSYEKL. The CDR3 sequence is CASSQRPSEMSSGANVLTF. In nucleotides, the CDR3 is TGCGCCAGCAGCCAACGTCCCAGCGAAATGAGCTCTGGGGCCAACGTCCTGACTTTC.

The rearrangement joins TRBV11-2 to TRBJ1-5; 7 bases are a match to TRBD1. Germline CDR1 is SGHAT and CDR2 is FQNNGV. This CDR3 spans 18 amino acids. With V trimmed by 5 bases and J by 4 bases, 17 bases remained unmatched. This CDR3 reads CASSTRGGGRLGNQPQHF. The CDR3 DNA follows: TGTGCCAGCAGCACGCGAGGGGGCGGACGATTAGGGAATCAGCCCCAGCATTTT.

This chain joins TRBV9 and TRBJ2-5; 7 positions agree with TRBD2. The CDR3 loop spans 14 amino acids. Germline loops: CDR1 SGDLS, CDR2 YYNGEE. Unmatched junction bases numbered 7, after V lost 1 base and J lost 7 bases. CDR3 coding DNA: TGTGCCAGCAGCGTAACAGGACTAGGTACGACCCAGTACTTC. This translates into CASSVTGLGTTQYF.

V usage is TRBV19 and J usage is TRBJ1-1, with D perhaps TRBD1 (6 bases). The length of the CDR3 is 18 residues. Trimming took off 6 bases at V and 0 bases at J, with 23 bases between the two ends. CDR1 and CDR2 from the germline V gene are LNHDA and SQIVND (reference sequence). The CDR3 here is CASSPPWTVDTLNTEAFF. CDR3 in DNA: TGTGCCAGTAGCCCCCCCTGGACAGTAGATACTTTGAACACTGAAGCTTTCTTT.